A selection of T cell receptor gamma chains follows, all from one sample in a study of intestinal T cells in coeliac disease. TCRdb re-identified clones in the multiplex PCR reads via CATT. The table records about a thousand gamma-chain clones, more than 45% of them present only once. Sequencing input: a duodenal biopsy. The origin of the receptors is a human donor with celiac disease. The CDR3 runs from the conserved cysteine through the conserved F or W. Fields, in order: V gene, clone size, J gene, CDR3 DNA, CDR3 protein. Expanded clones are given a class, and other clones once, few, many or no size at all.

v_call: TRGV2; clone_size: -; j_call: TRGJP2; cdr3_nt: TGTGCCACCTGGGGGATATTAAGTGATTGGATCAAGACGTTT; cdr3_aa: CATWGILSDWIKTF
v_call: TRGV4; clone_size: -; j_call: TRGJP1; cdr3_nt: TGTGCCACGAATGTTCTTGGCACTGGTTGGTTCAAGATATTT; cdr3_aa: CATNVLGTGWFKIF
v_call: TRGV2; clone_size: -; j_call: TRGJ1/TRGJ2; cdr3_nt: TGTGCCACCTGGGACGAGAGAAGAATTTCGAATTATTATAAGAAACTCTTT; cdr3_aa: CATWDERRISNYYKKLF
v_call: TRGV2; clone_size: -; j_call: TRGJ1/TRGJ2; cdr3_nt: TGTGCCACCTGGGACGGATCTAATTATTATAAGAAACTCTTT; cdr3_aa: CATWDGSNYYKKLF
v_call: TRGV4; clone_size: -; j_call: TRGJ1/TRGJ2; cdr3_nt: TGTGCCACCTGGGACGGAACGACGTATTATAAGAAACTCTTT; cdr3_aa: CATWDGTTYYKKLF
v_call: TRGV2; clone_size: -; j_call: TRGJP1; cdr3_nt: TGTGCCACCTGGACGATGATTGTACATACCACTGGTTGGTTCAAGATATTT; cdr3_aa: CATWTMIVHTTGWFKIF
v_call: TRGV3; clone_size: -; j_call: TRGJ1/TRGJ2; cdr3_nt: TGTGCCACCTGGGACCTTTATTATAAGAAACTCTTT; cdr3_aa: CATWDLYYKKLF
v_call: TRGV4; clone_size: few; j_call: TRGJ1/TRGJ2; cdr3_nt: TGTGCCACCTGGGACGGGTTAATTTATTATAAGAAACTCTTT; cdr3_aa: CATWDGLIYYKKLF
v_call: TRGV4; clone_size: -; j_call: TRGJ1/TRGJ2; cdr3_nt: TGTGCCACCTGGGGATGGTCCCCGAATTATTATAAGAAACTCTTT; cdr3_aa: CATWGWSPNYYKKLF
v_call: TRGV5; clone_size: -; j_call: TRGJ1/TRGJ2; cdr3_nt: TGTGCCACCTGGGACGGATCTTATTATAAGAAACTCTTT; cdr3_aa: CATWDGSYYKKLF
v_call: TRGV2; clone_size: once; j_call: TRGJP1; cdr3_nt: TGTGCACCTGGGACGATGATTGTACATACCACTGGTTGGTTCAAGATATTT; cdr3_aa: CAPGTMIVHTTGWFKIF
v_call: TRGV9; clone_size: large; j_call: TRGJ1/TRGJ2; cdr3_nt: TGTGCCTTGTGGGAGGGACCTTATTATAAGAAACTCTTT; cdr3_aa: CALWEGPYYKKLF
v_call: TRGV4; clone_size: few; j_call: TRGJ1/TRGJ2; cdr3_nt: TGTGCCACCTGGGATGGCCTTAATTATTATAAGAAACTCTTT; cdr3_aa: CATWDGLNYYKKLF
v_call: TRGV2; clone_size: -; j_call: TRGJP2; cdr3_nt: TGTGCCACCTGGGACGGGACCGGGGGTAGCAGAGTGAGTGATTGGATCAAGACGTTT; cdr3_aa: CATWDGTGGSRVSDWIKTF
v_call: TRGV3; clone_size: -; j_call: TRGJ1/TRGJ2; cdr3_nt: TGTGCCACCTGGGTACAGGCGGGGGAATCATATTATAAGAAACTCTTT; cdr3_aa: CATWVQAGESYYKKLF
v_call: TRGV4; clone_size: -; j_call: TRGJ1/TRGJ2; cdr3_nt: TGTGCCACCGTGGGACGGGGCTACCAGGGGGGCCGCTATAAGAAACTCTTT; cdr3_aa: CATVGRGYQGGRYKKLF
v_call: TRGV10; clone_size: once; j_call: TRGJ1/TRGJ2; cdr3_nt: TGTGCTGCATGGGAAAGGCGAAAACTCTTT; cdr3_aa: CAAWERRKLF
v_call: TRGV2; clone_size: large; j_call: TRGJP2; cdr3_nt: TGTGCCACCTGGGACGGGCTGGGCCGTGATTGGATCAAGACGTTT; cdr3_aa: CATWDGLGRDWIKTF
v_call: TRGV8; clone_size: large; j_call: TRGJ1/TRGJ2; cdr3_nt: TGTGCCACCTGGGATAGGACGAATTATTATAAGAAACTCTTT; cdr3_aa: CATWDRTNYYKKLF
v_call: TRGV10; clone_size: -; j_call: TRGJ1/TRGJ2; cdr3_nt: TGTGCTGCGTGGGACCGGCAGATCTGGAATTATTATAAGAAACTCTTT; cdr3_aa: CAAWDRQIWNYYKKLF
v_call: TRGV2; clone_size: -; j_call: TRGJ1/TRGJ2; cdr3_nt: TGTGCCACCCGCGGGTGTTATAAGAAACTCTTT; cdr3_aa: CATRGCYKKLF
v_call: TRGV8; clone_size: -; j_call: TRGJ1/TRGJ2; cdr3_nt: TGTGCCACCTGGGTGGGGGAACTACAAGCGATTTATTATAAGAAACTCTTT; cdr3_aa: CATWVGELQAIYYKKLF
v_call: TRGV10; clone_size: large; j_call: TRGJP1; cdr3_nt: TGTGCTGCGCTAATTCCCACTGGTTGGTTCAAGATATTT; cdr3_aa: CAALIPTGWFKIF
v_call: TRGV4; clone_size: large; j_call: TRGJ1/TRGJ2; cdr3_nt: TGTGCCACCTGGGATGAACCCCCTTATTATAAGAAACTCTTT; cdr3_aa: CATWDEPPYYKKLF
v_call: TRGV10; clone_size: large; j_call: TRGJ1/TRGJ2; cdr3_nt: TGTGCTGCGTGGTCCCATTATTATAAGAAACTCTTT; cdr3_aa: CAAWSHYYKKLF
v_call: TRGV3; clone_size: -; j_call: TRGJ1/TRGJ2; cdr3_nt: TGTGCCACCTGGGATGAGTATTATAAGAAACTCTTT; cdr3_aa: CATWDEYYKKLF
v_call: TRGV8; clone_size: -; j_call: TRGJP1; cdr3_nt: TGTGCCACCTGGAGGATCTCGGGGTGGTTCAAGATATTT; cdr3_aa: CATWRISGWFKIF
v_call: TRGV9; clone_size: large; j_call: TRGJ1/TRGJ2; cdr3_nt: TGTGCCTTGTGGGCGGGTTATTATAAGAAACTCTTT; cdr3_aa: CALWAGYYKKLF
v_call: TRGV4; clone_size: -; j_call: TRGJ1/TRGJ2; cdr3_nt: TGTGCACCTGGGACGGGCCGGGAATATAAGAAACTCTTT; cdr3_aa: CAPGTGREYKKLF
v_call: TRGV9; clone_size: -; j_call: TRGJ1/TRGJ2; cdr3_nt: TGTGCCTTGTGGGAAGGCGTTCGATCGTCGAATTATTATAAGAAACTCTTT; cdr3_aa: CALWEGVRSSNYYKKLF